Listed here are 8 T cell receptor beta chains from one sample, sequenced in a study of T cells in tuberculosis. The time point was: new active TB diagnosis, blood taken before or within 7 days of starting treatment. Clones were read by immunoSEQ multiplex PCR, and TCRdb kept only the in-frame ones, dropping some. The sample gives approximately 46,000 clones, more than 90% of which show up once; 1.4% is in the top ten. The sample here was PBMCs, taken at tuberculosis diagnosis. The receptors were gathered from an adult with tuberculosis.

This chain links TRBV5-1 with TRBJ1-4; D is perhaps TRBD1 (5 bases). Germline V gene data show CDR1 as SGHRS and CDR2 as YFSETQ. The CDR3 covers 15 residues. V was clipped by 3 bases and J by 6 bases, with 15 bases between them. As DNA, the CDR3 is TGCGCCAGCAGCTGGGACTTTTTTTTGGATGAAAAACTGTTTTTT. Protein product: CASSWDFFLDEKLFF.

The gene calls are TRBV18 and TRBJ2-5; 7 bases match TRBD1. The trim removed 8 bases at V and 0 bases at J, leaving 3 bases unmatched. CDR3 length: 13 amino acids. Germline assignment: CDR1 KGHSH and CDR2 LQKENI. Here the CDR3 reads CASRGLDQETQYF. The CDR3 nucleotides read TGTGCCAGCAGGGGGCTGGACCAAGAGACCCAGTACTTC.

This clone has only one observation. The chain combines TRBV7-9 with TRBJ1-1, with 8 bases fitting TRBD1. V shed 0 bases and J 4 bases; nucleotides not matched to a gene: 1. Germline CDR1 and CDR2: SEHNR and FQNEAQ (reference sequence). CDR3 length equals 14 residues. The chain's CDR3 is CASSLAQGVTEAFF. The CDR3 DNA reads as TGTGCCAGCAGCTTAGCACAGGGGGTCACTGAAGCTTTCTTT. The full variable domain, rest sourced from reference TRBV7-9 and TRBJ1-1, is DTGVSQNPRHKITKRGQNVTFRCDPISEHNRLYWYRQTLGQGPEFLTYFQNEAQLEKSRLLSDRFSAERPKGSFSTLEIQRTEQGDSAMYLCASSLAQGVTEAFFGQGTRLTVV.

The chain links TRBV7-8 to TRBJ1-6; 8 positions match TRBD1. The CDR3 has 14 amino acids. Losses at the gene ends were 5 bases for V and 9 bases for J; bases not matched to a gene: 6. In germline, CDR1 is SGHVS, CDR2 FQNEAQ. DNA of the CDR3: TGTGCCAGCAGCCCGACAGGGGTGAGTTCACCCCTCCACTTT. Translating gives CASSPTGVSSPLHF.

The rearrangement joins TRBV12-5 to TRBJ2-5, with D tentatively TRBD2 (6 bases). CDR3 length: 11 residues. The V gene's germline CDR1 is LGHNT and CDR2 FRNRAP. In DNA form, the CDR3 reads TGTGCCTCGGGAGCGAAAGAGACCCAGTACTTC. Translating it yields CASGAKETQYF.

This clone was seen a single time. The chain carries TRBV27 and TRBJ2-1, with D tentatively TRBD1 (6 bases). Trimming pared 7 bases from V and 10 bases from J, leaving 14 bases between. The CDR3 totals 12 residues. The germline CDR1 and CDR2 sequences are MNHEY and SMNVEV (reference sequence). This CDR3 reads CASKGVASEQFF. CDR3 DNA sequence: TGTGCCAGCAAGGGGGTGGCGTCCGAGCAGTTCTTC.

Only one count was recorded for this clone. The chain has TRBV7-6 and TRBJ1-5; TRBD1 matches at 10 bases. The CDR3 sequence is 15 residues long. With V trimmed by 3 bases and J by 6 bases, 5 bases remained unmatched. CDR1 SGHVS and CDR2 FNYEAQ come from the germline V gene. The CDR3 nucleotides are TGTGCCAGCAGCTTGGGGACAGGGGAAGGTCAGCCCCAGCATTTT. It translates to CASSLGTGEGQPQHF.

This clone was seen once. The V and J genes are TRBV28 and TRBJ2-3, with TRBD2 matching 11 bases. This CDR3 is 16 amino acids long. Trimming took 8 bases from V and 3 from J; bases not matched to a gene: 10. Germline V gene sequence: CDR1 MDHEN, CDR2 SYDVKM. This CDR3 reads CASAGTGTSGTDTQYF. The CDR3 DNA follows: TGTGCCAGCGCGGGGACCGGGACTAGCGGTACAGATACGCAGTATTTT. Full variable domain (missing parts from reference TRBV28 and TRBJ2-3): DVKVTQSSRYLVKRTGEKVFLECVQDMDHENMFWYRQDPGLGLRLIYFSYDVKMKEKGDIPEGYSVSREKKERFSLILESASTNQTSMYLCASAGTGTSGTDTQYFGPGTRLTVL.